This T cell receptor beta chain is drawn from a study of blood T cell repertoires in COVID-19. The assay was immunoSEQ multiplex PCR, and TCRdb's table has in-frame clones only and misses some. The table records just over 300,000 clones, roughly 87% of them present only once. Trimming cost V 2 bases and J 3 bases; bases outside gene matches: 7. This CDR3 is built from 16 residues. The germline V gene has CDR1 LNHDA and CDR2 SQIVND (reference sequence). The TCR originated in a woman aged 18 to 35 who had recovered from COVID-19. Sequencing input: PBMCs or T cells enriched from blood (not recorded which). V is TRBV19 and J is TRBJ2-3; 8 positions match TRBD1. The CDR3 sequence: CASSILRDRITDTQYF. For the CDR3, the DNA is TGTGCCAGTAGTATACTTCGGGACAGGATAACAGATACGCAGTATTTT.